A single TCR beta chain is shown here with its context. The CDR3 has 16 amino acids. Germline V gene lookup returns CDR1 SNHLY and CDR2 FYNNEI. V was clipped by 6 bases and J by 2 bases, with 17 bases between them. These data originate in a study of blood T cell repertoires in COVID-19. Here immunoSEQ multiplex PCR was the method, and the copy in TCRdb shows in-frame clones only, minus some. The table lists about 300,000 clones, around 86% of them singletons, with less than 4.5% in the top ten. Participants spanned ages about 18 to 100 years and resided in fewer than 30 US areas. The rearrangement links TRBV2 to TRBJ2-1; D is possibly TRBD2 (5 bases). Sequencing used PBMCs or T cells enriched from blood (not recorded which). The sequence derives from a man younger than 45 who had recovered from COVID-19. The CDR3 here is CASRGALRPTYNEQFF. In nucleotides, the CDR3 is TGTGCCAGCAGGGGAGCTTTGAGGCCAACCTACAATGAGCAGTTCTTC.